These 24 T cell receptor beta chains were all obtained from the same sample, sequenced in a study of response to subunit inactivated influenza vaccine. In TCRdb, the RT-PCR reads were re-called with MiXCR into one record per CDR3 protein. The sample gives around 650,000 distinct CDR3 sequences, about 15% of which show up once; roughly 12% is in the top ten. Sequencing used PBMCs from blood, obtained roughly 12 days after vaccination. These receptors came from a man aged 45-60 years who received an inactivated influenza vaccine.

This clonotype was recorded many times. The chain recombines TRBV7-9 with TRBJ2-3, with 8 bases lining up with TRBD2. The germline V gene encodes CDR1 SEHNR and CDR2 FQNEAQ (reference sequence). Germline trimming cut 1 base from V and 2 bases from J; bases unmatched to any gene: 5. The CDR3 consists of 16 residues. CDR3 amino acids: CASSLGSAGATDTQYF. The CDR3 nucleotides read TGTGCCAGCAGCTTAGGATCAGCGGGGGCCACAGATACGCAGTATTTT.

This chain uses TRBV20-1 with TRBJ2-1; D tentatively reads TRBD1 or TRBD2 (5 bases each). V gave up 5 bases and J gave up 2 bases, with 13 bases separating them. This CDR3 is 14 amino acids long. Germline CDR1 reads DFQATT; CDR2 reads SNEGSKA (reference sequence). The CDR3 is CSARTGAAYNEQFF. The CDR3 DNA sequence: TGCAGTGCTCGGACCGGGGCAGCCTACAATGAGCAGTTCTTC.

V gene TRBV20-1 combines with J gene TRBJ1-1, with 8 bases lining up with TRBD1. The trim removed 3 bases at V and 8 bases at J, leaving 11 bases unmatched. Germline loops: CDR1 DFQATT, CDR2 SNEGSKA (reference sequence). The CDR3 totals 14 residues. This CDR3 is CSARTGEFPGEAFF. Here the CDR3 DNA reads TGCAGTGCTAGGACAGGGGAATTCCCGGGCGAAGCTTTCTTT.

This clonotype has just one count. DNA for the CDR3: TGCAGTGCTAGTGGGGACTCTCAAGAGACCCAGTACTTC. It encodes CSASGDSQETQYF. The rearrangement uses TRBV20-1 and TRBJ2-5; TRBD2 might be the D (6 bases). CDR1 is DFQATT, CDR2 SNEGSKA, per germline (reference sequence). The CDR3 consists of 13 residues. Trimming took off 3 bases at V and 2 bases at J, with 10 bases between the two ends.

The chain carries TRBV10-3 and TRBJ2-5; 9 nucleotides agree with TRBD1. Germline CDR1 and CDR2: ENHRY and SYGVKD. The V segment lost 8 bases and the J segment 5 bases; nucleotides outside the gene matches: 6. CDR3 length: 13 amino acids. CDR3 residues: CAIGGTGLETQYF. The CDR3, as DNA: TGTGCCATCGGAGGGACAGGGTTGGAGACCCAGTACTTC.

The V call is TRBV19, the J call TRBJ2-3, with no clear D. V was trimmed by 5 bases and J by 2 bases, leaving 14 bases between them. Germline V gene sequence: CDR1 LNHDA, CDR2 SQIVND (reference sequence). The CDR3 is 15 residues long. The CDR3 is CASSSSGFATDTQYF. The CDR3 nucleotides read TGTGCCAGTAGTTCCTCAGGTTTTGCCACAGATACGCAGTATTTT. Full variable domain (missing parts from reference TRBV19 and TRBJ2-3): DGGITQSPKYLFRKEGQNVTLSCEQNLNHDAMYWYRQDPGQGLRLIYYSQIVNDFQKGDIAEGYSVSREKKESFPLTVTSAQKNPTAFYLCASSSSGFATDTQYFGPGTRLTVL.

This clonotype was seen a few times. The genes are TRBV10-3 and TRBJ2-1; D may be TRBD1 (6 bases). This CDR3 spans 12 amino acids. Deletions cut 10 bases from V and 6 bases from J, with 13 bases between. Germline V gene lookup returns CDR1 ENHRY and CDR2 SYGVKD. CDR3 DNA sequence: TGTGCCACCAAGGGGGAGAGCAATGAGCAGTTCTTC. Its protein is CATKGESNEQFF.

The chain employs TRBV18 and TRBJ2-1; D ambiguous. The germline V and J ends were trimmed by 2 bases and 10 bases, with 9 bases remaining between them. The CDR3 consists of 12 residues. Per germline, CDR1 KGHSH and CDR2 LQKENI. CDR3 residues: CASSPIGIEQFF. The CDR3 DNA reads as TGTGCCAGCTCACCAATAGGAATAGAGCAGTTCTTC.

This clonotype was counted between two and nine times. The CDR3 loop reads CATSLRLPSGGPHYEQYF. The CDR3, as DNA: TGTGCCACCAGCCTCCGCCTACCTAGCGGGGGTCCACACTACGAGCAGTACTTC. The rearrangement uses TRBV15 and TRBJ2-7, with 10 bases fitting TRBD2. Germline V gene lookup returns CDR1 LNHNV and CDR2 YYDKDF (reference sequence). This CDR3 has 18 residues. The V segment lost 5 bases and the J segment 3 bases; nucleotides outside the gene matches: 16.

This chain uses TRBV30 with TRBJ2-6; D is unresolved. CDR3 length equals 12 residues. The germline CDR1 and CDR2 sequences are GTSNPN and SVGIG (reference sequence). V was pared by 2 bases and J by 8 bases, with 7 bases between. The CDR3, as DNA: TGTGCCTGGAGTTTAGGTACCAACGTCCTGACTTTC. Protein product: CAWSLGTNVLTF. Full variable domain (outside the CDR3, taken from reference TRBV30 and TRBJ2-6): SQTIHQWPATLVQPVGSPLSLECTVEGTSNPNLYWYRQAAGRGLQLLFYSVGIGQISSEVPQNLSASRPQDRQFILSSKKLLLSDSGFYLCAWSLGTNVLTFGAGSRLTVL.

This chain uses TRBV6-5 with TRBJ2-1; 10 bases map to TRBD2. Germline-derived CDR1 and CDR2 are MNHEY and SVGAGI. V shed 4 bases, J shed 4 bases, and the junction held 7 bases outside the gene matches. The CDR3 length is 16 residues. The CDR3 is CASSSQTSGYYNEQFF. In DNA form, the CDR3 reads TGTGCCAGCAGTTCGCAGACTAGCGGGTATTACAATGAGCAGTTCTTC.

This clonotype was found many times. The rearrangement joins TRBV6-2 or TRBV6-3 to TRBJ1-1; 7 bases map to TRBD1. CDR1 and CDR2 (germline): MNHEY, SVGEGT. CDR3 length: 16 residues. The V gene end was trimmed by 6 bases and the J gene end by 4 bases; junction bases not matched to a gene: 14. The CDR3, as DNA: TGTGCCAGCAGCCACCGCAACACAGGGGCCCTCACTGAAGCTTTCTTT. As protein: CASSHRNTGALTEAFF.

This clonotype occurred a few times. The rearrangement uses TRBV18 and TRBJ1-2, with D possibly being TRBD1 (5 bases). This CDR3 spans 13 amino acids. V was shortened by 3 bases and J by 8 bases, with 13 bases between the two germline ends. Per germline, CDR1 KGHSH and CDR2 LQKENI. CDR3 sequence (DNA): TGTGCCAGCTCACCCGGGGGGGAGCGCGGCTACACCTTC. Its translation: CASSPGGERGYTF.

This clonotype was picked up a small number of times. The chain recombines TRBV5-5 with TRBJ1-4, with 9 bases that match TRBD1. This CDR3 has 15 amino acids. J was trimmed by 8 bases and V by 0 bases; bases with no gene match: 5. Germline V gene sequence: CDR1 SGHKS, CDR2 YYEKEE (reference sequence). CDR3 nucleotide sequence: TGTGCCAGCAGCTTGGAGGACAGGGGTTGGGAAAAACTGTTTTTT. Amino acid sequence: CASSLEDRGWEKLFF.

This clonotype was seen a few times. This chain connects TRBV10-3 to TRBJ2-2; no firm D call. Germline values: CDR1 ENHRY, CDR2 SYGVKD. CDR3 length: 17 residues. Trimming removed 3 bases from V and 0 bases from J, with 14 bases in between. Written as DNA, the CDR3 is TGTGCCATCAGTGATCTGTCGAAGGTGGCGAACACCGGGGAGCTGTTTTTT. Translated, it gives CAISDLSKVANTGELFF.

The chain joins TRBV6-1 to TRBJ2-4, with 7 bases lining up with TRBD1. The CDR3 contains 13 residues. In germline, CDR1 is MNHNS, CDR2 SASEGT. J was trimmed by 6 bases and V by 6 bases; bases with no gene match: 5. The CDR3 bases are TGTGCCAGCAGGCAGACAGGGAGAAACATTCAGTACTTC. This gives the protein CASRQTGRNIQYF.

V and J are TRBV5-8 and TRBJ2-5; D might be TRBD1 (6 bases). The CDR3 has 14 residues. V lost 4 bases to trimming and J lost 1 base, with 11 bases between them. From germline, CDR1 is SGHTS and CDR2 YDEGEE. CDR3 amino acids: CASSRDTIQETQYF. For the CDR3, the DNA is TGTGCCAGCAGCCGGGACACTATCCAAGAGACCCAGTACTTC.

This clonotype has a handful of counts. The DNA of the CDR3 is TGTGCCAGCAGCCCATCTAGCGGGCTTCGCTCCTACAATGAGCAGTTCTTC. This encodes CASSPSSGLRSYNEQFF. The rearrangement joins TRBV5-6 to TRBJ2-1; 8 nucleotides align to TRBD2. Germline-derived CDR1 and CDR2 are SGHDT and YYEEEE. The CDR3 runs 17 residues. The J segment lost 0 bases and the V segment lost 4 bases, leaving 9 bases of the junction unmatched. Full variable domain (remainder filled in from reference TRBV5-6 and TRBJ2-1): DAGVTQSPTHLIKTRGQQVTLRCSPKSGHDTVSWYQQALGQGPQFIFQYYEEEERQRGNFPDRFSGHQFPNYSSELNVNALLLGDSALYLCASSPSSGLRSYNEQFFGPGTRLTVL.

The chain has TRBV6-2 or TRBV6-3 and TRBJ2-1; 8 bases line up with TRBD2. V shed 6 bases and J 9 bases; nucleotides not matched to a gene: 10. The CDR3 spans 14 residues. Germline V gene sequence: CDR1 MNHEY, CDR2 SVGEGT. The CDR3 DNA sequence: TGTGCCAGCAGCAAGGGACTAGGGTTCTCTGAGCAGTTCTTC. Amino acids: CASSKGLGFSEQFF.

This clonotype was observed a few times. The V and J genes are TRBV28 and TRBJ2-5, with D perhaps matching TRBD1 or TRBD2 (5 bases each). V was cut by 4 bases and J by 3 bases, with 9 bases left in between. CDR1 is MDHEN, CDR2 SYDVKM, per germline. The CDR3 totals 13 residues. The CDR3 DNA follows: TGTGCCAGCAGTTGGGGACGTGAAGAGACCCAGTACTTC. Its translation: CASSWGREETQYF.

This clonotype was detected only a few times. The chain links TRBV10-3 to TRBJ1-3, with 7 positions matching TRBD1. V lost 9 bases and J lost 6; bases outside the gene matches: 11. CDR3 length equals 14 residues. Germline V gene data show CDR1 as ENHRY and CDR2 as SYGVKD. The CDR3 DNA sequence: TGTGCCATATCAAAACAGGGGAGCGAAAACACCATATATTTT. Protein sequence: CAISKQGSENTIYF.

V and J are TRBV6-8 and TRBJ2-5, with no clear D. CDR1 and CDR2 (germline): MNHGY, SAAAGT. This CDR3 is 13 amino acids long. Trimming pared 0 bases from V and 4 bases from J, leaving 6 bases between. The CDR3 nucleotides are TGTGCCAGCAGTTACTCGCTTCGAGAGACCCAGTACTTC. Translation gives CASSYSLRETQYF.

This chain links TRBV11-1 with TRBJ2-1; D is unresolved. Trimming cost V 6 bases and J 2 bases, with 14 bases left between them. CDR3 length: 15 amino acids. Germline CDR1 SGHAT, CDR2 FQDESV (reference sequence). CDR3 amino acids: CASRRQSNPYNEQFF. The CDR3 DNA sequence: TGTGCCAGCAGAAGGCAGAGTAACCCCTACAATGAGCAGTTCTTC.

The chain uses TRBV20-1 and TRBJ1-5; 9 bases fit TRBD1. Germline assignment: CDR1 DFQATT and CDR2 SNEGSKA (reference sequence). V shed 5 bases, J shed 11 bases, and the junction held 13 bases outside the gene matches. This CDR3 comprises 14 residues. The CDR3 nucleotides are TGCAGTGCTCGTCCGGGACAGGGTCCATCGGCCCAGCATTTT. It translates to CSARPGQGPSAQHF.